This TCR beta chain was observed in a study of blood T cell repertoires in COVID-19. On the study more broadly: Samples representing acute and convalescent COVID-19 were sourced from the United States, Italy and Spain. The analysed material was cDNA or gDNA that came from T cells, B-cell-depleted T cells, or PBMCs.

Germline CDR1 and CDR2: MNHEY and SVGEGT. V trimming: 5 bases; J trimming: 11 bases; junction bases outside the gene matches: 9. The CDR3 is 13 residues long. The data were produced by immunoSEQ multiplex PCR, yet TCRdb's version contains in-frame clones alone and is incomplete. This table holds more than 75,000 clones, 89% found once. Input material: peripheral blood. This TCR came from a man aged 50-59 years with COVID-19, enrolled during active disease. This chain links TRBV6-2 or TRBV6-3 with TRBJ1-5, with 7 bases matching TRBD1. This CDR3 is CASSTGEISAQHF. CDR3 nucleotide sequence: TGTGCCAGCAGTACAGGGGAGATCTCAGCCCAGCATTTT.